The 28 T cell receptor beta chains below were found in one sample sequenced in a study of control samples from healthy donors and cancer patients. The assay was immunoSEQ multiplex PCR, and TCRdb's table has in-frame clones only and misses some. The table includes some 71,000 clones, about 87% detected once. Sequencing was carried out using PBMCs. The receptors stem from a woman aged 45 to 65 with head and neck cancer.

The chain uses TRBV5-4 and TRBJ1-6; D is perhaps TRBD1 (6 bases). Germline V gene sequence: CDR1 SGHNT, CDR2 YYREEE (reference sequence). The CDR3 has 14 amino acids. V was trimmed by 0 bases and J by 9 bases, leaving 10 bases between them. This CDR3 reads CASSLEQGRSPLHF. DNA for the CDR3: TGTGCCAGCAGCTTGGAACAGGGTCGTTCACCCCTCCACTTT.

V usage is TRBV5-4 and J usage is TRBJ2-7, with a weak D call TRBD1 (6 bases). CDR1 and CDR2 from the germline V gene are SGHNT and YYREEE (reference sequence). The CDR3 length is 15 residues. Trimming removed 0 bases at V and 5 bases at J, with 15 bases between. DNA of the CDR3: TGTGCCAGCAGCTTGGCCTCGATACAGGGACACGAGCAGTACTTC. This codes for CASSLASIQGHEQYF.

The V gene is TRBV7-9, the J gene TRBJ2-2; possibly TRBD1 for D (5 bases). The CDR3 is 14 amino acids. Between the trimmed V and J ends, which lost 5 bases and 6 bases, there was a span of 13 bases. Germline CDR1 SEHNR, CDR2 FQNEAQ (reference sequence). For the CDR3, the DNA is TGTGCCAGCAGCCCAGTTTGGGGCGCCGGGGAGCTGTTTTTT. As protein: CASSPVWGAGELFF.

This chain links TRBV20-1 with TRBJ2-2; D is perhaps TRBD2 (6 bases). The CDR3 loop spans 15 amino acids. Germline lookup yields CDR1 DFQATT and CDR2 SNEGSKA (reference sequence). The V gene lost 3 bases and the J gene lost 0 bases, with 11 bases spanning the gap. CDR3 sequence reads: CSASISGSNTGELFF. CDR3 bases: TGCAGTGCTAGTATTAGCGGCTCGAACACCGGGGAGCTGTTTTTT.

The chain links TRBV30 to TRBJ2-2; weak D call: TRBD2 (6 bases). CDR1 and CDR2 from the germline V gene are GTSNPN and SVGIG (reference sequence). The CDR3 length is 13 residues. V was trimmed by 0 bases and J by 7 bases, leaving 9 bases between them. In DNA, the CDR3 is TGTGCCTGGAGTGTACGGGGGAACGGGGAGCTGTTTTTT. The encoded protein is CAWSVRGNGELFF.

The J gene is TRBJ2-2, the V gene TRBV5-1, with D perhaps being TRBD1 or TRBD2 (5 bases each). The CDR3 extends over 14 amino acids. With 1 base removed from V and 7 bases from J, the gap between germline ends came to 11 bases. CDR1 and CDR2 (germline): SGHRS, YFSETQ. The CDR3 DNA reads as TGCGCCAGCAGCTTGACGGGGACGGGCGGGGAGCTGTTTTTT. The encoded protein is CASSLTGTGGELFF.

About this clone: The DNA is omitted, as the CDR3 cannot be located on it reliably, and the CDR3 follows TCRdb's listing. CDR3: CASSKVGQGNRPQHF. The rearrangement uses TRBV21-1 and TRBJ1-5; the D segment call TRBD1 is taken from the table without a DNA check. TRBV21-1 is a pseudogene. Including both end residues, the CDR3 is 15 amino acids long.

The chain recombines TRBV7-8 with TRBJ2-2; D might be TRBD1 or TRBD2, each matching 6 bases. This CDR3 comprises 18 residues. The germline CDR1 and CDR2 sequences are SGHVS and FQNEAQ. Trimming pared 2 bases from V and 4 bases from J, leaving 20 bases between. Written as DNA, the CDR3 is TGTGCCAGCAGCTTATTGGGCGGAACAGGGAGGCCCACCGGGGAGCTGTTTTTT. It yields the protein CASSLLGGTGRPTGELFF.

The chain joins TRBV2 to TRBJ2-7; D possibly corresponds to TRBD2 (5 bases). Germline CDR1 reads SNHLY; CDR2 reads FYNNEI. V lost 2 bases and J lost 0, with 8 bases in between. The CDR3 runs to 14 residues. CDR3 nucleotides: TGTGCCAGCAGTGAACGGGGAAGCTCCTACGAGCAGTACTTC. Its protein is CASSERGSSYEQYF.

V usage is TRBV19 and J usage is TRBJ1-5, with D possibly matching TRBD1 (5 bases). V lost 5 bases to trimming and J lost 3 bases, with 14 bases between them. The CDR3 contains 15 residues. Per the germline V gene, CDR1 is LNHDA and CDR2 is SQIVND (reference sequence). This chain's CDR3 is CASSRFQGPNQPQHF. The CDR3 DNA sequence: TGTGCCAGTAGTCGTTTCCAGGGCCCCAATCAGCCCCAGCATTTT.

The gene calls are TRBV7-3 and TRBJ2-1; 10 bases are a match to TRBD1. Germline lookup yields CDR1 SGHTA and CDR2 FQGTGA. The CDR3 is 16 residues long. V gave up 1 base and J gave up 6 bases; unmatched junction bases: 6. The CDR3 reads CASSLNPRTGGNEQFF. The CDR3, as DNA: TGTGCCAGCAGCTTAAACCCCCGGACAGGGGGCAATGAGCAGTTCTTC.

The chain carries TRBV7-9 and TRBJ2-1, with 9 positions matching TRBD2. The ends lost 1 base at V and 7 bases at J; junction bases unmatched: 17. Germline V gene lookup returns CDR1 SEHNR and CDR2 FQNEAQ (reference sequence). This CDR3 is built from 19 residues. For the CDR3, the DNA is TGTGCCAGCAGCTTAGGGCGCGAGCGGTGGCGGGGGGGAACGAATGAGCAGTTCTTC. As protein: CASSLGRERWRGGTNEQFF.

This chain connects TRBV27 to TRBJ1-2, with no clear D. The CDR3 is made up of 14 amino acids. With 6 bases removed from V and 7 bases from J, the gap between germline ends came to 18 bases. Germline-derived CDR1 and CDR2 are MNHEY and SMNVEV (reference sequence). CDR3 in amino acids: CASSPSSGLTGYTF. In DNA, the CDR3 is TGTGCCAGCAGCCCTTCCTCTGGGCTTACTGGCTACACCTTC.

The V call is TRBV19, the J call TRBJ2-5; possible D gene TRBD1, 5 bases. Trimming cost V 5 bases and J 5 bases, with 12 bases left between them. This CDR3 is built from 13 residues. The germline gives CDR1 LNHDA, CDR2 SQIVND (reference sequence). The CDR3 spells CASSAQGRETQYF. DNA of the CDR3: TGTGCCAGTAGTGCCCAGGGTCGTGAGACCCAGTACTTC. Full variable domain (missing parts from reference TRBV19 and TRBJ2-5): DGGITQSPKYLFRKEGQNVTLSCEQNLNHDAMYWYRQDPGQGLRLIYYSQIVNDFQKGDIAEGYSVSREKKESFPLTVTSAQKNPTAFYLCASSAQGRETQYFGPGTRLLVL.

The chain couples TRBV7-6 to TRBJ1-5; D not resolved. CDR3 size: 13 residues. Trimming left V 0 bases short and J 3 bases short, with 3 bases between. Germline V gene data show CDR1 as SGHVS and CDR2 as FNYEAQ. The CDR3 DNA follows: TGTGCCAGCAGCTTAGCCCTCAATCAGCCCCAGCATTTT. This encodes CASSLALNQPQHF.

This clone was counted between two and nine times. The chain recombines TRBV5-1 with TRBJ2-7, with D perhaps TRBD2 (6 bases). Trimming removed 0 bases at V and 2 bases at J, with 12 bases between. The CDR3 runs to 15 residues. CDR1 and CDR2 from the germline V gene are SGHRS and YFSETQ. The CDR3 coding sequence is TGCGCCAGCAGCTTGGGCGGGGTCAGAACCTACGAGCAGTACTTC. Residues: CASSLGGVRTYEQYF.

The chain combines TRBV18 with TRBJ1-1; TRBD1 agrees at 12 bases. This CDR3 contains 16 residues. CDR1 KGHSH and CDR2 LQKENI come from the germline V gene. The V and J ends lost 3 bases and 2 bases, in that order; junction bases with no gene match: 4. The CDR3 loop is CASSPLGTGGNTEAFF. The CDR3 DNA follows: TGTGCCAGCTCACCTTTGGGGACAGGGGGCAACACTGAAGCTTTCTTT. The full variable domain, completed using reference TRBV18 and TRBJ1-1, is NAGVMQNPRHLVRRRGQEARLRCSPMKGHSHVYWYRQLPEEGLKFMVYLQKENIIDESGMPKERFSAEFPKEGPSILRIQQVVRGDSAAYFCASSPLGTGGNTEAFFGQGTRLTVV.

This chain links TRBV6-2 or TRBV6-3 with TRBJ1-5; no clear D. CDR3 length equals 14 residues. The germline V gene encodes CDR1 MNHEY and CDR2 SVGEGT. V was pared by 0 bases and J by 7 bases, with 10 bases between. The CDR3 loop is CASSYSTGLQPQHF. The CDR3 DNA follows: TGTGCCAGCAGTTACTCGACGGGCCTCCAGCCCCAGCATTTT.

The rearrangement joins TRBV18 to TRBJ1-5; no definite D call. Between the trimmed V and J ends, which lost 4 bases and 5 bases, there was a span of 9 bases. The germline CDR1 and CDR2 sequences are KGHSH and LQKENI. CDR3 length: 13 residues. The CDR3 here is CASSRQPDQPQHF. The CDR3 region has the DNA TGTGCCAGCTCACGCCAGCCTGATCAGCCCCAGCATTTT.

The chain recombines TRBV20-1 with TRBJ1-6; no clear D. This CDR3 is built from 15 residues. Per germline, CDR1 DFQATT and CDR2 SNEGSKA (reference sequence). Trimming removed 3 bases at V and 2 bases at J, with 11 bases between. CDR3 amino acids: CSASTGSAYNSPLHF. The DNA of the CDR3 is TGCAGTGCTAGTACGGGGTCGGCCTATAATTCACCCCTCCACTTT.

This clone was counted a few times. The genes are TRBV19 and TRBJ2-1; 10 nucleotides agree with TRBD2. CDR1 is LNHDA, CDR2 SQIVND, per germline (reference sequence). The CDR3 length is 17 residues. V lost 1 base, J lost 0 bases, and 3 bases stayed unmatched. CDR3 in DNA: TGTGCCAGTAGTATAGTACTAGCGGGACGCTCCTACAATGAGCAGTTCTTC. This codes for CASSIVLAGRSYNEQFF.

The chain combines TRBV5-1 with TRBJ2-7; 9 bases map to TRBD1. After removal of 4 bases from V and 2 bases from J, the junction contained 7 bases not matched to a gene. The CDR3 totals 15 residues. Germline V CDR1 and CDR2: SGHRS, YFSETQ. The CDR3 region is CASSRTGAGAYEQYF. As DNA, the CDR3 is TGCGCCAGCAGCCGGACAGGGGCTGGGGCCTACGAGCAGTACTTC.

The gene calls are TRBV4-1 and TRBJ2-3, with D maybe TRBD2 (5 bases). Trimming pared 0 bases from V and 0 bases from J, leaving 13 bases between. Germline CDR1 reads MGHRA; CDR2 reads YSYEKL. The CDR3 runs to 17 residues. The CDR3 region is CASSQDPAATSTDTQYF. CDR3 in DNA: TGCGCCAGCAGCCAAGATCCAGCGGCGACTAGCACAGATACGCAGTATTTT.

Here the CDR3 reads CAWSGATNQPQHF. For the CDR3, the DNA is TGTGCCTGGAGTGGGGCCACCAATCAGCCCCAGCATTTT. The chain combines TRBV30 with TRBJ1-5; no clear D. V lost 1 base and J 3 bases, leaving 7 bases between the germline ends. CDR1 GTSNPN and CDR2 SVGIG come from the germline V gene (reference sequence). The CDR3 is 13 residues long.

The V call is TRBV28, the J call TRBJ1-3; D perhaps matches TRBD1 (5 bases). Germline V gene lookup returns CDR1 MDHEN and CDR2 SYDVKM. This CDR3 is 21 amino acids long. V lost 6 bases, J lost 0 bases, and 30 bases lay in between. The CDR3 DNA is TGTGCCAGCAGCTCGGAAACGGGGGGAGGGGCCATTCACGGCTCTGGAAACACCATATATTTT. Protein product: CASSSETGGGAIHGSGNTIYF.

The chain joins TRBV6-2 or TRBV6-3 to TRBJ1-1, with unresolved D. The CDR3 runs 12 residues. Germline CDR1 reads MNHEY; CDR2 reads SVGEGT. Trimming left V 4 bases short and J 1 base short, with 4 bases between. The CDR3 bases are TGTGCCAGCAGTTCCCGGAACACTGAAGCTTTCTTT. Amino acids: CASSSRNTEAFF.

The V call is TRBV6-5, the J call TRBJ2-1, with TRBD1 matching 7 bases. Germline lookup yields CDR1 MNHEY and CDR2 SVGAGI. The junction had 9 bases not matched to a gene; V was cut back by 6 bases and J by 7 bases. The CDR3 has 14 amino acids. The DNA for the CDR3 is TGTGCCAGCAGGCCCCCAGGGGGAAGAAATGAGCAGTTCTTC. Its translation: CASRPPGGRNEQFF.

The chain couples TRBV6-5 to TRBJ2-7; the match to TRBD1 covers 7 bases. Per the germline V gene, CDR1 is MNHEY and CDR2 is SVGAGI. This CDR3 is 14 amino acids long. J lost 0 bases, V lost 6 bases, and 5 bases had no gene match. In DNA form, the CDR3 reads TGTGCCAGCAGCCCCGGGACAGACTCCTACGAGCAGTACTTC. Residues: CASSPGTDSYEQYF.